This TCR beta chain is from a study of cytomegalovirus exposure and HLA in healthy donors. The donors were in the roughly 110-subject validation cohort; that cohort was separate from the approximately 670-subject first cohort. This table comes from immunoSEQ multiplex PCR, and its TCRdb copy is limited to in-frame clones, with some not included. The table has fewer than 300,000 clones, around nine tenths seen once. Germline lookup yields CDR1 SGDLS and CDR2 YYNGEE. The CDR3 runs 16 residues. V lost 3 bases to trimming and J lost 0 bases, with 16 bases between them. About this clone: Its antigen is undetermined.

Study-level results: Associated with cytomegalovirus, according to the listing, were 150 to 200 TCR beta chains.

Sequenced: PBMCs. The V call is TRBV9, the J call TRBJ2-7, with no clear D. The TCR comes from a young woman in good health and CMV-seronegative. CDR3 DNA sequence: TGTGCCAGCAGCGGCGGTGAGAACGGTGGCTCCTACGAGCAGTACTTC. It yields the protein CASSGGENGGSYEQYF.